This TCR beta chain was identified in a study of T cells after yellow fever vaccination. Overall study: Where fractions had low cell numbers, libraries were prepared from them with the SMART-Seq v4 Ultra Low Input RNA kit.

The CDR3 is 15 residues long. The junction had 11 bases not matched to a gene; V was cut back by 9 bases and J by 9 bases. The germline V gene encodes CDR1 LNHDA and CDR2 SQIVND (reference sequence). In this sample, this clonotype turned up many times. Its antigen is unidentified. A universal primer site and UMIs were added as TCR cDNA was made by 5'RACE template switching. TCRdb itself ran the 5' RACE reads through MiXCR, one entry per CDR3 protein. The data show around 230,000 distinct CDR3 sequences, approximately 6.8% seen once. Broader study findings: Detected again after the booster were most primary-vaccination clones, at about 96% CD4 and 80% to 90% CD8.

This chain uses TRBV19 with TRBJ2-1; TRBD2 matches at 13 bases. The sequence was collected from a man aged 25-40 years who received the YFV17D yellow fever vaccine. Sequences were derived from CD4+ T cells sorted from PBMCs, sampled on the day of the yellow fever booster vaccination. CDR3 nucleotide sequence: TGTGCCAGAAGCTCACTAGCGGGAGGGTCGGCTGAGCAGTTCTTC. This encodes CARSSLAGGSAEQFF.